In this sample, the clone carrying this T cell receptor beta chain turned up once. Its antigen is not known. CDR3 size: 12 residues. V gave up 4 bases and J gave up 2 bases, with 9 bases separating them. Germline V gene lookup returns CDR1 GTSNPN and CDR2 SVGIG (reference sequence). These data belong to a study of OX40 agonist ivuxolimab in advanced cancers. Whole-study results and caveats: The authors did not determine the antigen specificity of the expanded peripheral T cells.

The method was immunoSEQ multiplex PCR; TCRdb's version includes in-frame clones alone and lacks a portion of them. The repertoire holds 51,000 or so clones, with approximately 86% as singletons. Sampling of blood occurred at baseline, cycle 4 day 1, and cycle 7 day 1. The specimen comprised CD4+ or CD8+ T cells sorted from blood, sampled in a trial of the OX40 agonist ivuxolimab. The clonotype comes from an adult with an advanced solid tumor such as melanoma, head and neck, liver or kidney cancer. This chain connects TRBV30 to TRBJ2-7; D is undetermined. CDR3 residues: CAWTGRAYEQYF. The CDR3 DNA reads as TGTGCCTGGACGGGCAGAGCCTACGAGCAGTACTTC.